This T cell receptor (beta chain) was captured in a study of blood T cell repertoires in COVID-19. At the level of the study: From the United States, Italy and Spain came samples of acute and convalescent COVID-19. Sources were T cells, B-cell-depleted T cells, or PBMCs; the material itself was cDNA or gDNA.

Original handling: Reference gene primers were amplified, and this amplification served to estimate nucleated cell counts. The repertoire was sequenced with immunoSEQ multiplex PCR; TCRdb's copy has only in-frame clones and lacks some. Clone size and the V and J calls come from that table; the DNA yielded D and trimming. The data hold some 110,000 clones, with roughly 85% observed a single time. This clone was found once. Looked up from germline, CDR1 is SGHTA and CDR2 is FQGNSA. Deletions cut 3 bases from V and 5 bases from J, with 8 bases between. This CDR3 contains 13 residues. This chain uses TRBV7-2 with TRBJ1-5, with D possibly TRBD1 on 5 matching bases. Sequencing was carried out using peripheral blood. This sequence was found in a woman aged 80 or over with acute or convalescent COVID-19. This CDR3 is CASSFGADQPQHF. The CDR3 nucleotides are TGTGCCAGCAGCTTTGGGGCGGATCAGCCCCAGCATTTT.